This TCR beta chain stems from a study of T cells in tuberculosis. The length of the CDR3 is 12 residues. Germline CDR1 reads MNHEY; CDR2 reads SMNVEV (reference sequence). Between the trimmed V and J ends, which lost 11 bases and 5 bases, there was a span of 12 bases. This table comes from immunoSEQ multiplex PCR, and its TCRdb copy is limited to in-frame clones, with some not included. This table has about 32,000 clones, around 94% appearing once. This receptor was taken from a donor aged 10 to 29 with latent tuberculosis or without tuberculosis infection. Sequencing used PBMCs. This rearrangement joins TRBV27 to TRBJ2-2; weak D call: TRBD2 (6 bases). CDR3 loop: CAGRGKTGELFF. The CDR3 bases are TGTGCCGGGCGGGGTAAAACCGGGGAGCTGTTTTTT.